This is a list of T cell receptor beta chains from one sample in a study of T cells in Graves' hyperthyroidism and ophthalmopathy. TCRdb re-derived calls from the multiplex PCR reads in MiXCR, one entry per CDR3 protein. The sample records a few hundred thousand distinct CDR3 sequences, 15% to 20% being singletons. The sequenced sample consisted of blood. These TCRs come from a woman between 50 and 59 years old with Graves' hyperthyroidism. CDR3s include the opening cysteine and the closing phenylalanine or tryptophan. The D gene is left open where the match is weak. A row's size may be missing; if present it is once, few, many or a size class.

v_call	j_call	d_call	clone_size	cdr3_nt	cdr3_aa
TRBV6-1	TRBJ1-2	-	few	TGTGCCAGCAGTGAAGTGAGGTACGATGGCTACACCTTC	CASSEVRYDGYTF
TRBV7-8	TRBJ1-2	-	-	TGTGCCAGCAGCTTAGAGTTTGAGGCCTTGGAAGGCTACACCTTC	CASSLEFEALEGYTF
TRBV5-5	TRBJ2-6	TRBD1	-	TGTGCCAGCAGCATGACAGGGTCTGGGGCCAACGTCCTGACTTTC	CASSMTGSGANVLTF
TRBV30	TRBJ1-5	TRBD1	-	TGTGCCTGGAGAGTACAGGGGGCCATCAATCAGCCCCAGCATTTT	CAWRVQGAINQPQHF
TRBV19	TRBJ2-5	TRBD1	-	TGTGCCAGTAGTCTGGGACAGCAACAGGCTCAGTACTTC	CASSLGQQQAQYF
TRBV20-1	TRBJ2-1	TRBD2	few	TGCAGTGCTAGTCTTCAATCAGCGGGACGCTCCTACAATGAGCAGTTCTTC	CSASLQSAGRSYNEQFF
TRBV15	TRBJ1-1	-	-	TGTGCCACCAGCAGAGTCAGGGGCCGAATAAAGGACACTGAAGCTTTCTTT	CATSRVRGRIKDTEAFF
TRBV20-1	TRBJ2-1	TRBD2	many	TGCAGTGCGCCCGGACTAGCGGGAGCCATGAATGAGCAGTTCTTC	CSAPGLAGAMNEQFF
TRBV2	TRBJ2-1	TRBD2	many	TGTGCCAGCACTGCGTGGACTAGCAGCTACAATGAGCAGTTCTTC	CASTAWTSSYNEQFF
TRBV6-1	TRBJ2-7	-	many	TGTGCCAGCAGGCAGGGCGGCGAGCAGTACTTC	CASRQGGEQYF
TRBV7-8	TRBJ2-2	-	-	TGTGCCAGCAGCCGCCAACTAGGATCCGGGGAGCTGTTTTTT	CASSRQLGSGELFF
TRBV6-1	TRBJ2-3	-	-	TGTGCCAGCAGTGCCAGCGGGAGCACAGATACGCAGTATTTT	CASSASGSTDTQYF
TRBV28	TRBJ2-7	-	many	TGTGCCAGCAGTTTACCGGACGGATCCTACGAGCAGTACTTC	CASSLPDGSYEQYF
TRBV19	TRBJ1-1	-	few	TGTGCCAGTAGTCGGACCCTAGGCGCTGAAGCTTTCTTT	CASSRTLGAEAFF
TRBV28	TRBJ2-3	TRBD2	many	TGTGCCAGCACTATAGCGGGGGACACAGATACGCAGTATTTT	CASTIAGDTDTQYF
TRBV14	TRBJ2-1	-	-	TGTGCCAGCAGCCACAGCGGATTCTCCTACAATGAGCAGTTCTTC	CASSHSGFSYNEQFF
TRBV7-3	TRBJ2-1	-	few	TGTGCCAGCAGCCCGACGGCGGACAGCTCCTACAATGAGCAGTTCTTC	CASSPTADSSYNEQFF
TRBV30	TRBJ1-5	-	many	TGTGCCTGGAGTGCTAGTAGCAATCAGCCCCAGCATTTT	CAWSASSNQPQHF
TRBV10-1	TRBJ2-3	TRBD2	few	TGCGCCAGCAACGCGGGGGGGCCCACAGATACGCAGTATTTT	CASNAGGPTDTQYF
TRBV5-1	TRBJ1-1	TRBD1	few	TGCGCCAGCAGCTTGGTGGGACAGCAATCTCCTTTCTTT	CASSLVGQQSPFF
TRBV5-6	TRBJ1-2	TRBD1	few	TGTGCCAGCAGCTTGGCAGGGGGCATTAACTATGGCTACACCTTC	CASSLAGGINYGYTF
TRBV7-8	TRBJ1-5	-	many	TGTGCCAGCAGCTTGGGTTTTGGCATCGGGCAGCCCCAGCATTTT	CASSLGFGIGQPQHF
TRBV30	TRBJ1-5	TRBD1	many	TGTGCCTGGAGTGTACTGGTTAGAGGAGGGGGCCATAGCAATCAGCCCCAGCATTTT	CAWSVLVRGGGHSNQPQHF
TRBV5-1	TRBJ1-1	-	few	TGCGCCAGCAGCCTACCCCGGACAGTCGAGAACACTGAAGCTTTCTTT	CASSLPRTVENTEAFF
TRBV20-1	TRBJ2-1	-	-	TGCAGTGCCCTCGCTGGATTGACAAGCTCCTACAATGAGCAGTTCTTC	CSALAGLTSSYNEQFF
TRBV5-1	TRBJ2-2	-	many	TGCGCCAGCAGCTTGACGACAGATAACACCGGGGAGCTGTTTTTT	CASSLTTDNTGELFF
TRBV4-1	TRBJ2-1	-	few	TGCGCCAGCAGCCATACCCCCCACAATGAGCAGTTCTTC	CASSHTPHNEQFF
TRBV2	TRBJ1-5	-	-	TGTGCCAGCGGGGGAGGGCCCCAGCATTTT	CASGGGPQHF
TRBV4-2	TRBJ2-2	-	-	TGTGCCAGCAGCAACGGGAGATACGGGACCGGGGAGCTGTTTTTT	CASSNGRYGTGELFF
TRBV24-1	TRBJ2-3	-	-	TGTGCCACCAGTGCAGGGTCAGATACGCAGTATTTT	CATSAGSDTQYF
TRBV3-1	TRBJ2-5	-	many	TGTGCCAGCAGCCAAGACCCACCGGAGACCCAGTACTTC	CASSQDPPETQYF